Here is one T cell receptor beta chain with its context. What it recognizes is unknown. This CDR3 is built from 15 residues. The germline gives CDR1 MNHNY, CDR2 SVGAGI (reference sequence). Trimming shortened V by 8 bases and J by 5 bases, and 21 bases separated the two germline ends. TCRdb keeps only in-frame clones here, not all; method: immunoSEQ multiplex PCR. The sample carries under 20,000 clones, over 70% recorded once. This sample was included in a study of OX40 agonist ivuxolimab in advanced cancers. Study summary: Of mixed ages from about 23 to 85 and averaging roughly 64 years, the group was about 86% male. Study results and limitations: CD4+ and CD8+ T cells in blood underwent clonal expansion by week 6 at 0.1 to 3.0 mg/kg.

This clonotype was obtained from an adult with an advanced solid tumor such as melanoma, head and neck, liver or kidney cancer. Sample: CD4+ or CD8+ T cells sorted from blood, taken in a trial of the OX40 agonist ivuxolimab. The chain joins TRBV6-6 to TRBJ2-5; no firm D call. In nucleotides, the CDR3 is TGTGCCAGCCCGCCCGGGCCACCTGTTAAGGAGACCCAGTACTTC. Amino acid sequence: CASPPGPPVKETQYF.